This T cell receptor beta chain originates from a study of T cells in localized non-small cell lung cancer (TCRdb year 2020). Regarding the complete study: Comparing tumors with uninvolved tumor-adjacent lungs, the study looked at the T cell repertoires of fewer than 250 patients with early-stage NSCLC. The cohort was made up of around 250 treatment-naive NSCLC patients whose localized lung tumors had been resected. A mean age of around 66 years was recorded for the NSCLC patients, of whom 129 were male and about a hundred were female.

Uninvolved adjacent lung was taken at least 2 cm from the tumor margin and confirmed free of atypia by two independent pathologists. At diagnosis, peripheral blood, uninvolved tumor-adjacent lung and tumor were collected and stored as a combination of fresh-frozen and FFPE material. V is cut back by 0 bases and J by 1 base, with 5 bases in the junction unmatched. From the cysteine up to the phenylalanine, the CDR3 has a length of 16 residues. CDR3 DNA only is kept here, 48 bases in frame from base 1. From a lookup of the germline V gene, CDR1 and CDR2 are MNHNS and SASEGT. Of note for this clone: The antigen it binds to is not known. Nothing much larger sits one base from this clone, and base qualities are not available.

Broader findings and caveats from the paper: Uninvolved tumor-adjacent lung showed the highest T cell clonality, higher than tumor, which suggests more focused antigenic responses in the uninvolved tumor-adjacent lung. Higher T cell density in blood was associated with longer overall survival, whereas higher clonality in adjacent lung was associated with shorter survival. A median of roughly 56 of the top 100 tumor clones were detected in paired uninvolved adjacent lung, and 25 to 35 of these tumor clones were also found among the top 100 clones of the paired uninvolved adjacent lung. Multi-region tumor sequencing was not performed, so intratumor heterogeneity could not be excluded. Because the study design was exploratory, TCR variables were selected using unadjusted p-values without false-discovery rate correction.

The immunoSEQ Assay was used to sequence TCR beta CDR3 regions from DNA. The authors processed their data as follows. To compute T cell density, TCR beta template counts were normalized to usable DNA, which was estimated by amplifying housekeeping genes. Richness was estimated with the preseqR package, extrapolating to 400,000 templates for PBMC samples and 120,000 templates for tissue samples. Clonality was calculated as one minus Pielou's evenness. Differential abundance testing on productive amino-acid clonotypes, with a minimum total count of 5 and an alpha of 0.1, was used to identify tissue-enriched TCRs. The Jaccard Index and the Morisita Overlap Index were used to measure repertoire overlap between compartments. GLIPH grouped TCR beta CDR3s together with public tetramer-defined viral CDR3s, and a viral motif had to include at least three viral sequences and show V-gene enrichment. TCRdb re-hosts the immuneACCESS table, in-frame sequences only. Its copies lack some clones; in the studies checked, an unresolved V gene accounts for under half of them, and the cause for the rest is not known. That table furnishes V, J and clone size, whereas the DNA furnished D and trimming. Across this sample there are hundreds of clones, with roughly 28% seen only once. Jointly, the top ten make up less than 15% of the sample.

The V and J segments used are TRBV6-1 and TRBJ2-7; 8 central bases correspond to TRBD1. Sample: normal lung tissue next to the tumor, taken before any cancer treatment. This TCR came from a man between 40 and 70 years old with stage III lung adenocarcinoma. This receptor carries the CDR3 CASSEAGGTGSYEQYF. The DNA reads TGTGCCAGCAGTGAAGCAGGAGGGACAGGATCCTACGAGCAGTACTTC.